The text below deals with one T cell receptor beta chain. Its antigen is as yet unknown. These data originate in a study of Ad26.COV2.S vaccination and SARS-CoV-2 variants. Study-wide points: Placebo recipients had lower spike-specific TCR breadth than vaccine recipients. Across vaccine and placebo recipients, the breadth of non-spike TCRs was similar.

Repertoires were generated with immunoSEQ multiplex PCR, while TCRdb's copy carries only in-frame clones and drops some. This sample carries hundreds of thousands of clones, 89% of them seen once, and the ten largest clones take around 1.5%. V shed 1 base, J shed 5 bases, and the junction held 10 bases outside the gene matches. Germline V gene sequence: CDR1 GTSNPN, CDR2 SVGIG (reference sequence). The CDR3 sequence is 16 residues long. Treatment: some 19 received Ad26.COV2.S at low or high dose, single or two shots; 5 received placebo; per-sample allocation not given. Samples came from day 63 after the first vaccine or placebo injection. Immunization relied on an Ad26 vector, which expressed Wuhan-strain SARS-CoV-2 spike.

The chain has TRBV30 and TRBJ2-4; 8 nucleotides align to TRBD2. The source was peripheral blood, collected in a trial of Ad26.COV2.S vaccine versus placebo. The clonotype was recovered from a person aged 18-65 years who received the Ad26.COV2.S COVID-19 vaccine or a placebo. The CDR3, as DNA: TGTGCCTGGAGTGGGACTAGCCCCTGGGTGGAAAACATTCAGTACTTC. Residues: CAWSGTSPWVENIQYF.